This T cell receptor (beta chain) was obtained from a study of regulatory T cells in long-lasting Graves disease. Investigators prepared the TCR beta libraries by applying iRepertoire HTBI primers and Arm-PCR of CDR3 regions. Using its own MiXCR run on the multiplex PCR reads, TCRdb lists one record per CDR3 protein. The table has approximately 440,000 distinct CDR3 sequences, 20% to 25% seen once; the top ten hold roughly a quarter. Germline loops: CDR1 LNHNV, CDR2 YYDKDF (reference sequence). This CDR3 comprises 13 residues. The ends were cut back, 4 bases at V and 5 bases at J, with 8 bases in the middle. Stated time point: persistent/refractory GD, antithyroid drugs over 5 years with positive TRAb. Researchers made the TCR library from RNA that was extracted from PBMCs. American Thyroid Association guidelines defined how Graves' disease was diagnosed. Concerning this clonotype: Its specificity is unknown.

Overall study results and limits: Newly diagnosed patients shared 966 public clonotypes; persistent patients shared some 2,700. Peripheral blood alone, not thyroid tissue, underwent study.

Sequencing was performed on peripheral blood mononuclear cells (PBMCs), taken when the disease was refractory, from a patient treated with antithyroid drugs. The sequence came from a female donor with Graves disease. This chain links TRBV15 with TRBJ2-2; D gene uncertain. CDR3: CATSKEITGELFF. As DNA, the CDR3 is TGTGCCACCAGCAAGGAGATAACCGGGGAGCTGTTTTTT.